The 12 T cell receptor beta chains given below trace back to one sample, sequenced in a study of T cell changes during pregnancy in multiple sclerosis. Generated by immunoSEQ multiplex PCR, the TCRdb table keeps only in-frame clones and is missing some. Of about 45,000 clones in the sample, around 93% are singletons; the top ten hold 2.5% to 3%. The sample here was CD8+ T cells from peripheral blood mononuclear cells, taken in the second trimester of pregnancy. The receptor source for this set is a female donor with multiple sclerosis, enrolled in a pregnancy study.

This chain connects TRBV7-9 to TRBJ1-5, with D possibly being TRBD1 (6 bases). Germline V gene lookup returns CDR1 SEHNR and CDR2 FQNEAQ (reference sequence). CDR3 length: 18 amino acids. V lost 2 bases, J lost 1 base, and 18 bases lay in between. CDR3 in amino acids: CASSLITGMDESNQPQHF. DNA for the CDR3: TGTGCCAGCAGCTTAATCACAGGGATGGATGAGAGCAATCAGCCCCAGCATTTT.

V and J are TRBV2 and TRBJ2-6, with 7 bases identical to TRBD1. V shed 1 base and J 2 bases; nucleotides not matched to a gene: 2. This CDR3 has 16 amino acids. Per germline, CDR1 SNHLY and CDR2 FYNNEI. CDR3 bases: TGTGCCAGCAGTGAAGGTCAGGGGGCTGGGGCCAACGTCCTGACTTTC. Residues: CASSEGQGAGANVLTF. Using reference TRBV2 and TRBJ2-6 for the parts outside the CDR3, the full variable domain is EPEVTQTPSHQVTQMGQEVILRCVPISNHLYFYWYRQILGQKVEFLVSFYNNEISEKSEIFDDQFSVERPDGSNFTLKIRSTKLEDSAMYFCASSEGQGAGANVLTFGAGSRLTVL.

This rearrangement joins TRBV21-1 to TRBJ2-3; no DNA check was done on the table's D call, TRBD1. TRBV21-1 is deemed a pseudogene. This CDR3 has 16 amino acids. The CDR3 here is CASSKDTRPSTDTQYF. CDR3 sequence (DNA): TGTGCCAGCAGCAAAGATACCAGGCCTAGCACAGATACGCAGTATTTT.

The rearrangement joins TRBV4-3 to TRBJ2-3; 10 bases agree with TRBD1. Germline V gene data show CDR1 as LGHNA and CDR2 as YSLEER. The CDR3 is 19 amino acids. Trimming took 0 bases from V and 0 from J; bases not matched to a gene: 9. The CDR3 here is CASSQEAVTGGKSTDTQYF. CDR3 DNA sequence: TGCGCCAGCAGCCAAGAGGCTGTGACAGGGGGCAAAAGCACAGATACGCAGTATTTT.

This chain uses TRBV27 with TRBJ1-1, with 7 positions matching TRBD1. V shed 0 bases and J 5 bases; nucleotides not matched to a gene: 3. The CDR3 is made up of 14 amino acids. The germline CDR1 and CDR2 sequences are MNHEY and SMNVEV (reference sequence). The CDR3 spells CASSLSPGGTEAFF. Written as DNA, the CDR3 is TGTGCCAGCAGTTTATCCCCAGGGGGGACTGAAGCTTTCTTT.

The chain is built from TRBV19 and TRBJ2-7; D possibly corresponds to TRBD2 (6 bases). V was cut by 3 bases and J by 6 bases, with 12 bases left in between. The CDR3 has 13 amino acids. From germline, CDR1 is LNHDA and CDR2 SQIVND (reference sequence). The CDR3 bases are TGTGCCAGTAGTATCGGAGGGTTGGGCGAGCAGTACTTC. This translates into CASSIGGLGEQYF.

V is TRBV5-4 and J is TRBJ2-6; 7 nucleotides line up with TRBD1. This CDR3 is 15 amino acids long. Looked up from germline, CDR1 is SGHNT and CDR2 is YYREEE (reference sequence). V gave up 2 bases and J gave up 4 bases; unmatched junction bases: 3. The CDR3: CASSLTGVGANVLTF. Here the CDR3 DNA reads TGTGCCAGCAGCTTAACAGGGGTCGGGGCCAACGTCCTGACTTTC.

The V gene is TRBV27, the J gene TRBJ2-7, with 11 bases aligning to TRBD1. The CDR3 has 14 amino acids. Per the germline V gene, CDR1 is MNHEY and CDR2 is SMNVEV (reference sequence). Unmatched junction bases numbered 4, after V lost 6 bases and J lost 3 bases. CDR3 residues: CASSAGTGGYEQYF. CDR3 DNA sequence: TGTGCCAGCAGCGCCGGGACAGGGGGCTACGAGCAGTACTTC.

On this clone: One end of the junction is discordant with germline, which a read error may explain. J is TRBJ2-4 and V is TRBV7-7; 9 bases are shared with TRBD1. This CDR3 comprises 10 residues. Germline CDR1 and CDR2: SSHAT and FNYEAQ (reference sequence). CDR3 in DNA: TGTGCCAGCACCGCCGGGACAGGGATCTTC. Its translation: CASTAGTGIF.

The chain is built from TRBV7-3 and TRBJ2-5; 9 nucleotides match TRBD2. V lost 5 bases, J lost 2 bases, and 9 bases stayed unmatched. The CDR3 loop spans 16 amino acids. Germline CDR1 is SGHTA and CDR2 is FQGTGA. In nucleotides, the CDR3 is TGTGCCAGCAGCAGAACCGGGACTAGCAGGCAAGAGACCCAGTACTTC. Translating gives CASSRTGTSRQETQYF.

The J gene is TRBJ2-5, the V gene TRBV9; TRBD2 matches at 9 bases. The CDR3 spans 15 residues. V gave up 0 bases and J gave up 2 bases; unmatched junction bases: 2. Germline CDR1 and CDR2: SGDLS and YYNGEE. The CDR3 nucleotides are TGTGCCAGCAGCGTAGTCGCGGGGGGGCAAGAGACCCAGTACTTC. Encoded protein: CASSVVAGGQETQYF.

The chain employs TRBV6-6 and TRBJ2-2; 8 bases agree with TRBD1. Trimming took 6 bases from V and 1 from J; bases not matched to a gene: 4. CDR3 size: 15 residues. Germline lookup yields CDR1 MNHNY and CDR2 SVGAGI (reference sequence). The CDR3 loop reads CASSRGTGNTGELFF. The CDR3 coding sequence is TGTGCCAGCAGCCGTGGGACAGGGAACACCGGGGAGCTGTTTTTT.